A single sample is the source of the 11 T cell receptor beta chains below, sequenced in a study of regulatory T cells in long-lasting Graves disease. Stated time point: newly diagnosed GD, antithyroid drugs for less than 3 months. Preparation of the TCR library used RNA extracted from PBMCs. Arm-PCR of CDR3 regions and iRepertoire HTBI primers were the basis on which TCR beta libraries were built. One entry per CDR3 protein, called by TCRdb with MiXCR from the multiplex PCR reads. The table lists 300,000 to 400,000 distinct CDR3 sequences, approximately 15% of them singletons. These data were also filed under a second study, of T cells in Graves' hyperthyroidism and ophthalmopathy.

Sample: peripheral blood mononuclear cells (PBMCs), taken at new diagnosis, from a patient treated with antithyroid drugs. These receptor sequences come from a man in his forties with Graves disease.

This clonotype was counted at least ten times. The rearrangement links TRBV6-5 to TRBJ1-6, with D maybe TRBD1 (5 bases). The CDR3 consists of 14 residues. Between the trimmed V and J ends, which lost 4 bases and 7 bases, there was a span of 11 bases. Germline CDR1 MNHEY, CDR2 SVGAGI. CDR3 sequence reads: CASSFGHQNSPLHF. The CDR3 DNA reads TGTGCCAGCAGTTTCGGACATCAAAATTCACCCCTCCACTTT.

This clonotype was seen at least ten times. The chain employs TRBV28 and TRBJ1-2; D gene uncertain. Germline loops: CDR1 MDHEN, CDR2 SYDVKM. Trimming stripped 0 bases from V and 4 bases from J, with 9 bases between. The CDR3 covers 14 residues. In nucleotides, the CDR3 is TGTGCCAGCAGTTTATGGACTTTCTCCTATGGCTACACCTTC. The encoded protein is CASSLWTFSYGYTF.

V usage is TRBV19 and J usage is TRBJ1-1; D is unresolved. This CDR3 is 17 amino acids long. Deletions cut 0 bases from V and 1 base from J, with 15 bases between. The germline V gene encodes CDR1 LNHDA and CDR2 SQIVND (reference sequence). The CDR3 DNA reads TGTGCCAGTAGTATAGATCGGCCAGGCCTTTCGAACACTGAAGCTTTCTTT. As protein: CASSIDRPGLSNTEAFF. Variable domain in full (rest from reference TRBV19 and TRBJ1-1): DGGITQSPKYLFRKEGQNVTLSCEQNLNHDAMYWYRQDPGQGLRLIYYSQIVNDFQKGDIAEGYSVSREKKESFPLTVTSAQKNPTAFYLCASSIDRPGLSNTEAFFGQGTRLTVV.

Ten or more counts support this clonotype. Here the CDR3 reads CASSRRGTGINQPQHF. CDR3 nucleotides: TGTGCCAGCAGTAGACGGGGGACAGGGATCAATCAGCCCCAGCATTTT. V gene TRBV6-2 or TRBV6-3 combines with J gene TRBJ1-5; 9 bases are shared with TRBD1. Germline loops: CDR1 MNHEY, CDR2 SVGEGT. With V trimmed by 5 bases and J by 3 bases, 8 bases remained unmatched. CDR3 size: 16 residues.

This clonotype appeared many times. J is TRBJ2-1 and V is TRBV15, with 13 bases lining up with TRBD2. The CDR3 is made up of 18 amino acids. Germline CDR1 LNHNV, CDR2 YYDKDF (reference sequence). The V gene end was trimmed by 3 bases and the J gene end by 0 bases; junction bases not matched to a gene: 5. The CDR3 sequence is CATSSGLAGELSYNEQFF. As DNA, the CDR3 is TGTGCCACCAGCAGCGGACTAGCGGGGGAGCTCTCCTACAATGAGCAGTTCTTC.

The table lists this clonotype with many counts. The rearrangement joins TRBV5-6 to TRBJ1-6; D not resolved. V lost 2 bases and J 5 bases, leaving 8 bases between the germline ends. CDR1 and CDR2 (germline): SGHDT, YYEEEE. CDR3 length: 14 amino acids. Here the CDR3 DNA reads TGTGCCAGCAGCTTAGGACGGAATAATTCACCCCTCCACTTT. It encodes CASSLGRNNSPLHF.

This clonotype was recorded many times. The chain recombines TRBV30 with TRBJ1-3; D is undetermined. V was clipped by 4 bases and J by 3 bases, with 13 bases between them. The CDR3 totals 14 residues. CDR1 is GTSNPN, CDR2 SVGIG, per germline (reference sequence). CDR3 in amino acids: CAWTKGSGGNTIYF. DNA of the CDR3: TGTGCCTGGACTAAGGGATCGGGTGGAAACACCATATATTTT.

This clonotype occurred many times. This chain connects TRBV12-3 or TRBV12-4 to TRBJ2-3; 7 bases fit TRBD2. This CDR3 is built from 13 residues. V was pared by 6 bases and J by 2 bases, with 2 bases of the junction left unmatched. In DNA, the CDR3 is TGTGCCAGCAGGGGGGACTACACAGATACGCAGTATTTT. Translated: CASRGDYTDTQYF.

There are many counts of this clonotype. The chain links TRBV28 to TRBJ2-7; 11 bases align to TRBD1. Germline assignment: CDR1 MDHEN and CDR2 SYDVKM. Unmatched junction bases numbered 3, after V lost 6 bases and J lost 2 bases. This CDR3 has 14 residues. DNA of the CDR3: TGTGCCAGCAGGGGGACAGGGGGGACCTACGAGCAGTACTTC. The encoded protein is CASRGTGGTYEQYF.

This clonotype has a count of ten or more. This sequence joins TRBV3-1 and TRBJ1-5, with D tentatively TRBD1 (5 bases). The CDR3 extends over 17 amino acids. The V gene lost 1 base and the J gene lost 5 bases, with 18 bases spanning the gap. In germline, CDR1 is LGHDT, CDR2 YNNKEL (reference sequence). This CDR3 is CASSQGLRGRAYQPQHF. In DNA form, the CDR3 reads TGTGCCAGCAGCCAAGGCCTCCGGGGCAGGGCATATCAGCCCCAGCATTTT.

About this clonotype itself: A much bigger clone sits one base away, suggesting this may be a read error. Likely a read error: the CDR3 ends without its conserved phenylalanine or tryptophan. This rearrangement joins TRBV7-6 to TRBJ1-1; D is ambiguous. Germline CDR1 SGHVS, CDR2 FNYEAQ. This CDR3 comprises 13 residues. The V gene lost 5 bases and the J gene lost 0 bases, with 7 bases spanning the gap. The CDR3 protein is CASSRPVNTEAFS. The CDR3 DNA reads TGTGCCAGCAGCAGACCAGTGAACACTGAAGCTTTCTCT.